This T cell receptor beta chain was recorded in a study of regulatory T cells in long-lasting Graves disease. Across the whole study: For under 3 months, newly diagnosed Graves' patients had been taking antithyroid drugs.

Time point defined: newly diagnosed GD, antithyroid drugs for less than 3 months. PBMC-extracted RNA yielded the TCR library. Roughly 9.2-milliliter peripheral blood samples went into EDTA tubes. Trimming took off 2 bases at V and 1 base at J, with 5 bases between the two ends. Germline loops: CDR1 SGHNT, CDR2 YENEEA. This CDR3 contains 13 residues. Sequencing libraries for TCR beta were prepared with iRepertoire HTBI primers and Arm-PCR of CDR3 regions. Authors' data handling: Sequenced samples collectively carried 62 TRBV and around 15 TRBJ segments. TCRdb re-analysed the multiplex PCR reads in MiXCR, keeping a single row per CDR3 protein. Clone size and V and J calls follow TCRdb, not the original study. The table has roughly 510,000 distinct CDR3 sequences, about 16% seen once. The sample holds a few counts of this clonotype. These data were likewise used in another study, on T cells in Graves' hyperthyroidism and ophthalmopathy. This second study notes: Patients were excluded because of uncontrolled infection, other autoimmune disease, pregnancy or lactation.

The receptor was derived from a young man with Graves disease. Sample: peripheral blood mononuclear cells (PBMCs), taken at new diagnosis, from a patient treated with antithyroid drugs. The chain employs TRBV11-3 and TRBJ2-5, with unresolved D. As DNA, the CDR3 is TGTGCCAGCAGCTTATCAGCCCAAGAGACCCAGTACTTC. Its protein is CASSLSAQETQYF.